The sequence of this T cell receptor (beta chain) was determined in a study of blood T cell repertoires in COVID-19 (dated by TCRdb to the early 2020s). Background on the whole study: Samples covering the acute and convalescent phases of COVID-19 were provided by collaborators in the United States, Italy and Spain. The prospective study material was composed of cDNA or gDNA derived from T cells, B-cell-depleted T cells, or PBMCs. Subjects who had been exposed to COVID-19, were actively infected with it, or had recovered from it provided the deeply sampled blood TCRbeta repertoires that made up the dataset. The repertoires were released in a freely available public database meant as a resource for research on the immune response to SARS-CoV-2. Samples were obtained from the ongoing ImmuneRACE study (first 160 participants) and from roughly 1,300 subjects provided by 6 global collaborators. Sample metadata almost always included a de-identified subject ID, COVID-19 status, age in years and sex. Where available, HLA class I and class II types were taken from metadata supplied by the sample provider and were not determined by assay-based typing.

Overall study results and their limits: How much clinical and demographic metadata was included differed by source and by participant, and the metadata was provided uncurated.

The immunoSEQ Assay, a bias-controlled multiplex PCR, was used to amplify TCRbeta CDR3 regions from genomic DNA. Under the source paper's analysis protocol: Nucleated cell counts per sample were estimated from amplification of reference gene primers within the assay. To quantify the absolute abundance of each unique TCRbeta CDR3 rearrangement, sequence reads were collapsed and filtered. For each sample, productive Simpson clonality was calculated by taking the square root of Simpson's diversity index across productive rearrangements. TCRdb took this table from immuneACCESS and kept in-frame rearrangements with V and J called. Such tables lack part of the clones; where checked against another copy, unresolved V genes explain under half of the gap, and the rest is unexplained. The DNA gave D and trimming, while V, J and clone size come from that table. Across this sample there are 250,000 to 300,000 clones, with about nine tenths seen only once. The ten largest account for more than 1.5% of the sample.

Enrolling through a virtual design, the prospective study's participants ranged in age from roughly 18 to 89 years and lived across roughly 23 United States geographic areas. To assign participants to cohorts, the prospective study relied on clinical history that participants themselves reported in a screening survey and a study questionnaire. ImmuneRACE Cohort 3 recovered participants were defined by two consecutive negative NP/OP PCR tests, healthcare professional clearance, or symptom resolution. Each participant in the prospective study had whole blood, serum and a nasopharyngeal or oropharyngeal swab collected by mobile phlebotomists. Additional blood draws and questionnaires over an approximately two-month period could optionally be provided by prospective study participants. Before DNA extraction, prospective study blood samples were shipped either frozen or at room temperature. After removal of 9 bases from V and 0 bases from J, the junction retains 14 bases not matched to a gene. The CDR3 sequence holds 17 residues, the cysteine and phenylalanine included. Left in the record is the CDR3 DNA by itself, 51 bases read in frame from the first base. CDR1 MDHEN and CDR2 SYDVKM are derived from the germline V gene.

On this clone: Its antigen is currently not known. No base qualities exist here, and no much larger clone lies one base off it.

The chain uses TRBV28 and TRBJ2-7, with 10 bases aligning to TRBD1. This TCR derives from a woman aged 55-70 years who had recovered from COVID-19. The sequenced sample was PBMCs or T cells enriched from blood (not recorded which). The CDR3 here reads CASKGDRGKGVSYEQYF. The DNA is as follows: TGTGCCAGTAAAGGGGACAGGGGAAAAGGGGTCTCCTACGAGCAGTACTTC.